This is a list of T cell receptor beta chains from one sample in a study of cytomegalovirus exposure and HLA in healthy donors. This table comes from immunoSEQ multiplex PCR, and its TCRdb copy is limited to in-frame clones, with some not included. Here the sample spans hundreds of thousands of clones, 80% to 90% being singletons. Sequencing was done on a sample of PBMCs. Receptors originate from a woman under 30 in good health and CMV-seronegative. The CDR3 runs from the conserved cysteine through the conserved F or W. Fields, in order: CDR3 protein, CDR3 DNA, D gene, V gene, clone size, J gene. D genes are given only for firm matches. Clone sizes are given selectively: once, few, many, or a class where the clone is expanded.

cdr3_aa: CASSLVTGSNQPQHF
cdr3_nt: TGCGCCAGCAGCTTGGTTACGGGTAGCAATCAGCCCCAGCATTTT
d_call: NA
v_call: TRBV5-1
clone_size: NA
j_call: TRBJ1-5

cdr3_aa: CASSFRTGAYEQYF
cdr3_nt: TGTGCCAGCAGTTTTAGGACAGGAGCCTACGAGCAGTACTTC
d_call: TRBD1
v_call: TRBV27
clone_size: NA
j_call: TRBJ2-7

cdr3_aa: CASSLAPSGYGYTF
cdr3_nt: TGTGCCAGCAGCTTAGCGCCATCAGGGTATGGCTACACCTTC
d_call: NA
v_call: TRBV7-8
clone_size: NA
j_call: TRBJ1-2

cdr3_aa: CAISESTGGYNEQFF
cdr3_nt: TGTGCCATCAGTGAGTCGACAGGGGGGTACAATGAGCAGTTCTTC
d_call: TRBD1
v_call: TRBV10-3
clone_size: NA
j_call: TRBJ2-1

cdr3_aa: CASSLARGHSYEQYF
cdr3_nt: TGTGCCAGCAGCTTAGCGCGGGGGCATAGCTACGAGCAGTACTTC
d_call: NA
v_call: TRBV7-2
clone_size: NA
j_call: TRBJ2-7

cdr3_aa: CASSADRENQPQHF
cdr3_nt: TGTGCCAGCAGTGCGGACAGGGAGAATCAGCCCCAGCATTTT
d_call: TRBD1
v_call: TRBV2
clone_size: NA
j_call: TRBJ1-5

cdr3_aa: CASNLAGGTDTQYF
cdr3_nt: TGCGCCAGCAACTTAGCGGGGGGGACAGATACGCAGTATTTT
d_call: TRBD2
v_call: TRBV4-1
clone_size: NA
j_call: TRBJ2-3

cdr3_aa: CASSVSGTGGYEQYF
cdr3_nt: TGCGCCAGCAGCGTATCCGGGACAGGAGGCTACGAGCAGTACTTC
d_call: TRBD1
v_call: TRBV5-1
clone_size: NA
j_call: TRBJ2-7

cdr3_aa: CASSQDSTGVNTEAFF
cdr3_nt: TGCGCCAGCAGCCAAGATTCAACAGGTGTTAACACTGAAGCTTTCTTT
d_call: NA
v_call: TRBV4-1
clone_size: few
j_call: TRBJ1-1

cdr3_aa: CATPTGSGNTIYF
cdr3_nt: TGTGCCACCCCGACAGGCTCTGGAAACACCATATATTTT
d_call: NA
v_call: TRBV2
clone_size: once
j_call: TRBJ1-3

cdr3_aa: CASSLSGGETQYF
cdr3_nt: TGTGCCAGCAGCTTATCGGGGGGAGAGACCCAGTACTTC
d_call: TRBD2
v_call: TRBV7-9
clone_size: once
j_call: TRBJ2-5

cdr3_aa: CASSDRSGAETQYF
cdr3_nt: TGTGCCAGCAGTGACCGGAGCGGGGCCGAGACCCAGTACTTC
d_call: TRBD2
v_call: TRBV6-4
clone_size: NA
j_call: TRBJ2-5

cdr3_aa: CASGFAGPSYEQYF
cdr3_nt: TGTGCTAGTGGTTTCGCGGGGCCCTCCTACGAGCAGTACTTC
d_call: NA
v_call: TRBV12-5
clone_size: NA
j_call: TRBJ2-7

cdr3_aa: CASSEVLTGIYGYTF
cdr3_nt: TGTGCCAGCAGTGAGGTCTTGACGGGGATTTATGGCTACACCTTC
d_call: NA
v_call: TRBV6-1
clone_size: NA
j_call: TRBJ1-2

cdr3_aa: CASRRLAGGYSTDTQYF
cdr3_nt: TGTGCCAGCAGGCGGCTAGCGGGGGGCTATAGCACAGATACGCAGTATTTT
d_call: TRBD2
v_call: TRBV2
clone_size: NA
j_call: TRBJ2-3

cdr3_aa: CASSLTSGGEYNEQFF
cdr3_nt: TGTGCCAGCAGCTTAACTAGCGGGGGGGAATACAATGAGCAGTTCTTC
d_call: TRBD2
v_call: TRBV7-3
clone_size: NA
j_call: TRBJ2-1

cdr3_aa: CASSLWELNRDTQYF
cdr3_nt: TGCGCCAGCAGCTTGTGGGAGCTTAATAGGGATACGCAGTATTTT
d_call: NA
v_call: TRBV5-1
clone_size: few
j_call: TRBJ2-3

cdr3_aa: CASSPSFSSGNTIYF
cdr3_nt: TGTGCCAGCAGTCCCTCGTTCAGCTCTGGAAACACCATATATTTT
d_call: NA
v_call: TRBV6-5
clone_size: NA
j_call: TRBJ1-3

cdr3_aa: CASGPEETQYF
cdr3_nt: TGTGCTAGTGGTCCGGAAGAGACCCAGTACTTC
d_call: NA
v_call: TRBV12-5
clone_size: NA
j_call: TRBJ2-5

cdr3_aa: CASSFQGGVRETQYF
cdr3_nt: TGTGCCAGCAGCTTTCAGGGAGGGGTGAGAGAGACCCAGTACTTC
d_call: TRBD2
v_call: TRBV7-3
clone_size: NA
j_call: TRBJ2-5

cdr3_aa: CASSYRQGLAPASYNEQFF
cdr3_nt: TGTGCCAGCAGCTACCGACAGGGACTAGCGCCTGCTTCCTACAATGAGCAGTTCTTC
d_call: TRBD2
v_call: TRBV14
clone_size: NA
j_call: TRBJ2-1

cdr3_aa: CASSAKGQGNNNSPLHF
cdr3_nt: TGTGCCAGCAGTGCAAAGGGACAGGGAAATAATAATTCCCCCCTCCACTTT
d_call: TRBD1
v_call: TRBV6-1
clone_size: NA
j_call: TRBJ1-6

cdr3_aa: CASSIFMSGGTDTQYF
cdr3_nt: TGTGCCAGTAGTATATTTATGTCAGGGGGCACAGATACGCAGTATTTT
d_call: NA
v_call: TRBV19
clone_size: NA
j_call: TRBJ2-3

cdr3_aa: CSVKAGLLETQYF
cdr3_nt: TGCAGCGTCAAGGCGGGACTGCTAGAGACCCAGTACTTC
d_call: NA
v_call: TRBV29-1
clone_size: NA
j_call: TRBJ2-5

cdr3_aa: CASSRTPTDTQYF
cdr3_nt: TGTGCCAGCAGCCGTACACCGACAGATACGCAGTATTTT
d_call: NA
v_call: TRBV7-9
clone_size: NA
j_call: TRBJ2-3

cdr3_aa: CASSLRQGASGANVLTF
cdr3_nt: TGTGCCAGCAGCCTAAGACAGGGCGCCTCTGGGGCCAACGTCCTGACTTTC
d_call: TRBD1
v_call: TRBV7-8
clone_size: NA
j_call: TRBJ2-6

cdr3_aa: CSSSAVGTGHGYTF
cdr3_nt: TGTTCCAGCAGCGCTGTTGGGACAGGGCACGGCTACACCTTC
d_call: TRBD1
v_call: TRBV7-9
clone_size: NA
j_call: TRBJ1-2

cdr3_aa: CASGFPPHNEAFF
cdr3_nt: TGTGCTAGTGGTTTCCCCCCCCACAATGAAGCTTTCTTT
d_call: NA
v_call: TRBV12-5
clone_size: NA
j_call: TRBJ1-1

cdr3_aa: CASSVGLAGSSYNEQFF
cdr3_nt: TGTGCCAGCAGCGTGGGACTAGCGGGTAGCTCCTACAATGAGCAGTTCTTC
d_call: TRBD2
v_call: TRBV9
clone_size: NA
j_call: TRBJ2-1

cdr3_aa: CATSSPGVAQPQHF
cdr3_nt: TGTGCCACCAGCTCCCCGGGGGTGGCACAGCCCCAGCATTTT
d_call: NA
v_call: TRBV15
clone_size: NA
j_call: TRBJ1-5

cdr3_aa: CASTIIPDRTDCYNEQFF
cdr3_nt: TGTGCCAGCACCATTATCCCGGACAGGACGGACTGCTACAATGAGCAGTTCTTC
d_call: NA
v_call: TRBV21-1
clone_size: NA
j_call: TRBJ2-1

cdr3_aa: CASSHRTERGTDTQYF
cdr3_nt: TGTGCCAGCAGCCACCGGACAGAACGGGGTACAGATACGCAGTATTTT
d_call: NA
v_call: TRBV9
clone_size: few
j_call: TRBJ2-3

cdr3_aa: CASSRLTYQETQYF
cdr3_nt: TGTGCCAGCAGCCGCCTAACGTACCAAGAGACCCAGTACTTC
d_call: NA
v_call: TRBV5-6
clone_size: NA
j_call: TRBJ2-5

cdr3_aa: CASSPDRGGVANTGELFF
cdr3_nt: TGTGCCAGCAGCCCGGACAGGGGGGGAGTTGCGAACACCGGGGAGCTGTTTTTT
d_call: TRBD1
v_call: TRBV5-5
clone_size: NA
j_call: TRBJ2-2

cdr3_aa: CASSDGIGPLHF
cdr3_nt: TGTGCCAGCAGTGATGGCATCGGGCCCCTCCACTTT
d_call: NA
v_call: TRBV2
clone_size: NA
j_call: TRBJ1-6

cdr3_aa: CASMGGNEQYF
cdr3_nt: TGTGCCAGCATGGGGGGTAACGAGCAGTACTTC
d_call: NA
v_call: TRBV2
clone_size: NA
j_call: TRBJ2-7

cdr3_aa: CATSRVGGPSTDTQYF
cdr3_nt: TGTGCCACCAGCAGAGTCGGGGGGCCTAGCACAGATACGCAGTATTTT
d_call: NA
v_call: TRBV15
clone_size: NA
j_call: TRBJ2-3

cdr3_aa: CASSLRGDTQYF
cdr3_nt: TGTGCCAGCAGTTTACGAGGGGATACGCAGTATTTT
d_call: NA
v_call: TRBV27
clone_size: NA
j_call: TRBJ2-3

cdr3_aa: CASSSLRGSDYGYTF
cdr3_nt: TGTGCCAGCAGTTCGCTCAGGGGGTCTGACTATGGCTACACCTTC
d_call: TRBD1
v_call: TRBV6-5
clone_size: few
j_call: TRBJ1-2

cdr3_aa: CATSDRGNNEKLFF
cdr3_nt: TGTGCCACCAGCGACCGGGGGAACAATGAAAAACTGTTTTTT
d_call: NA
v_call: TRBV15
clone_size: once
j_call: TRBJ1-4